This TCR beta chain was observed in a study of early T cells in non-severe SARS-CoV-2 infection. Study at large: Sequencing used unsorted whole-blood bulk RNA, so chains lack pairing. Findings of the study overall: In VDJdb matching, anti-spike CD8 responses were favored while private and CD4 specificities went missing.

Individual cDNA molecules received unique molecular identifiers during library preparation. MiXCR, run by TCRdb on the 5' RACE reads, gives a single entry per CDR3 protein. The sample lists tens of thousands of distinct CDR3 sequences; over 6% were seen once. CDR1 is LNHDA, CDR2 SQIVND, per germline (reference sequence). The ends were cut back, 1 base at V and 8 bases at J, with 6 bases in the middle. The CDR3 has 12 amino acids. Many counts were recorded for this clonotype. Its antigen is still unknown. This clonotype originated in an adult who was a healthcare worker with PCR-confirmed SARS-CoV-2 infection or an uninfected control (not recorded which). The specimen comprised whole blood, sampled at baseline. The chain joins TRBV19 to TRBJ2-4, with unresolved D. CDR3: CASSIGMDIQYF. In DNA, the CDR3 is TGTGCCAGTAGTATAGGGATGGACATTCAGTACTTC.